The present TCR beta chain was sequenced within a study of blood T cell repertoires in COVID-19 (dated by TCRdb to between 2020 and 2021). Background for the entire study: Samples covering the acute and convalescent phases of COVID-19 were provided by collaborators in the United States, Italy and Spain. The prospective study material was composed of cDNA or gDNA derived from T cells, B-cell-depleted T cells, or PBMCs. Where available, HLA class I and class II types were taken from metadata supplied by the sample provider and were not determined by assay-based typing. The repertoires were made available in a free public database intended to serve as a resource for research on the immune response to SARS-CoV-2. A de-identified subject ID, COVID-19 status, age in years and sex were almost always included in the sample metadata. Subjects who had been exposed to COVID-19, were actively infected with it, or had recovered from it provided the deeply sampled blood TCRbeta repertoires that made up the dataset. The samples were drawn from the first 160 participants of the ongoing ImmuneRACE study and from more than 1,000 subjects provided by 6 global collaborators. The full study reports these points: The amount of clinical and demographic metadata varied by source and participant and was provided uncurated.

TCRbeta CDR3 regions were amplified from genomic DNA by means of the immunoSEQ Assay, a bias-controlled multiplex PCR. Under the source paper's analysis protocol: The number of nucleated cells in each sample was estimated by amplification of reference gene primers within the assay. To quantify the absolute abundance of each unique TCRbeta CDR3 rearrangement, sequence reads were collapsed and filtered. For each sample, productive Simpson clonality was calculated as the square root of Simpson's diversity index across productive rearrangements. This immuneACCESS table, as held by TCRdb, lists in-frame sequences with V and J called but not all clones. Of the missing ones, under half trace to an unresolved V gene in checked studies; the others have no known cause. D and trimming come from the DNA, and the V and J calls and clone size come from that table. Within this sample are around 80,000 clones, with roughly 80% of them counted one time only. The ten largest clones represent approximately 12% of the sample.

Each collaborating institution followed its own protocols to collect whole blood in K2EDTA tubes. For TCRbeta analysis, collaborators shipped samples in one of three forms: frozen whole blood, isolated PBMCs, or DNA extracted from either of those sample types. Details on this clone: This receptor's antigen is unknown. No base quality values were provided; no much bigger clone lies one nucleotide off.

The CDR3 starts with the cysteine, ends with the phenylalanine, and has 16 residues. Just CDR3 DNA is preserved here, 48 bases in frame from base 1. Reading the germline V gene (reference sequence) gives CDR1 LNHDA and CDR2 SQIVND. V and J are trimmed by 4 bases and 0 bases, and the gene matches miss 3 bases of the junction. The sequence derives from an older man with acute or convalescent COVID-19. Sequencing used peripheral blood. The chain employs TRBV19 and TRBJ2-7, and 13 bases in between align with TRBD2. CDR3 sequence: CASSNGTSGVSYEQYF. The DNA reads TGTGCCAGTAGTAATGGGACTAGCGGGGTCTCCTACGAGCAGTACTTC.